Listed below are T cell receptor beta chains from one sample, sequenced in a study of blood T cell repertoires in COVID-19. Only in-frame clones appear in the TCRdb table, and some are missing; sequencing was by immunoSEQ multiplex PCR. Altogether about 240,000 clones are present, around 90% being singletons, with the ten largest covering just over 7%. The sample was peripheral blood. The receptor set was obtained from a man aged 60 to 69 who had recovered from COVID-19. Each CDR3 is given with its conserved first and last residue. A D gene is named only where the DNA matches it firmly. For some rows the clone size is stated as once, few or many, or as a class when expanded; others skip it.

TRBV2	-	TRBJ1-1	-	TGTGCCAGCAGGCTAATAGCTGAAGCTTTCTTT	CASRLIAEAFF
TRBV6-2/TRBV6-3	TRBD1	TRBJ1-5	-	TGTGCCAGCAGTAACCGACAGGGGGCGTATAATCAGCCCCAGCATTTT	CASSNRQGAYNQPQHF
TRBV27	TRBD2	TRBJ2-3	-	TGTGCCAGCAGTTTGAGACTAGCTCTGGGAAGGCGGGCAGATACGCAGTATTTT	CASSLRLALGRRADTQYF
TRBV6-1	-	TRBJ1-1	many	TGTGCCAGCAGTGAAGCGCAGGGGAGGGCTGAAGCTTTCTTT	CASSEAQGRAEAFF
TRBV24-1	-	TRBJ1-2	once	TGTGCCACCAGTGACGCCCGGTGGCGGGGCGGCTACACCTTC	CATSDARWRGGYTF
TRBV19	TRBD1	TRBJ2-2	-	TGTGCCAGTAGTCCCAGCCGGGACAGACTCACCGGGGAGCTGTTTTTT	CASSPSRDRLTGELFF
TRBV5-1	-	TRBJ1-2	-	TGCGCCAGCAGCTTGGAGGGGGGGCGCGTCGGACTGTATGGCTACACCTTC	CASSLEGGRVGLYGYTF
TRBV18	-	TRBJ2-1	-	TGTGCCAGCTCAAGCCCTTCTTACAATGAGCAGTTCTTC	CASSSPSYNEQFF
TRBV2	-	TRBJ2-7	-	TGTGCCAGCAGGTTTCAGGGGAGCCCGGTCTACGAGCAGTACTTC	CASRFQGSPVYEQYF
TRBV5-1	TRBD2	TRBJ2-7	-	TGCGCCAGCAGCCTAGGACTAGCGGGAAACTACGAGCAGTACTTC	CASSLGLAGNYEQYF
TRBV6-6	TRBD1	TRBJ1-1	-	TGTGCCAGCCGCAAAGGCGACAGGGCTCTCTCTGAAGCTTTCTTT	CASRKGDRALSEAFF
TRBV6-1	-	TRBJ1-4	once	TGTGCCAGCAGTGAACTCTGGCGATGGGCAGGTGAAAAACTGTTTTTT	CASSELWRWAGEKLFF
TRBV7-6	TRBD1	TRBJ2-1	-	TGTGCCAGCAGCATCCGGACAGGCGGCAATGAGCAGTTCTTC	CASSIRTGGNEQFF
TRBV7-2	TRBD1	TRBJ2-7	-	TGTGCCAGCAGCGACCGGGACAGGGGGTACTACGAGCAGTACTTC	CASSDRDRGYYEQYF
TRBV5-5	-	TRBJ1-1	-	TGTGCCAGCAGCCTCCTCTACCCCATGAACACTGAAGCTTTCTTT	CASSLLYPMNTEAFF
TRBV29-1	TRBD1	TRBJ1-1	-	TGCAGCGGAGAAAGGGGACAGGGGGCTGGGGCTTTCTTT	CSGERGQGAGAFF
TRBV5-6	TRBD1	TRBJ2-5	-	TGTGCCAGCAGCTTGGTTCGGACAGGGACGTACCAAGAGACCCAGTACTTC	CASSLVRTGTYQETQYF
TRBV10-3	TRBD2	TRBJ2-1	-	TGTGCCATCAGTGTGCTGAGCGGGGCCATCAATGAGCAGTTCTTC	CAISVLSGAINEQFF
TRBV2	TRBD2	TRBJ2-3	-	TGTGCCAGCAGCTTTCGACTAGCAGAATACACAGATACGCAGTATTTT	CASSFRLAEYTDTQYF
TRBV29-1	TRBD1	TRBJ1-1	once	TGCAGCCCCGAGCAATGGGGACAGCAAGCTTTCTTT	CSPEQWGQQAFF
TRBV12-3/TRBV12-4	-	TRBJ1-5	-	TGTGCCAGCAGTCCCGACAGTAATCAGCCCCAGCATTTT	CASSPDSNQPQHF
TRBV11-3	TRBD1	TRBJ2-1	once	TGTGCCAGCAGCAGGACAGGGGGAGATAGCAATGAGCAGTTCTTC	CASSRTGGDSNEQFF
TRBV6-5	-	TRBJ1-2	-	TGTGCCGCACTATTTGACGGAGCGGTAGGCTACACCTTC	CAALFDGAVGYTF
TRBV11-2	-	TRBJ1-1	few	TGTGCCAGCAGCCCCCGGGGGAGGCACACTGAAGCTTTCTTT	CASSPRGRHTEAFF
TRBV5-1	TRBD2	TRBJ2-3	-	TGCGCCAGCAGCGGCGGGGGGAGCACAGATACGCAGTATTTT	CASSGGGSTDTQYF
TRBV6-6	-	TRBJ2-2	-	TGTGCCAGCAGACCCAGGCTCGGGGTCAGCGGGGAGCTGTTTTTT	CASRPRLGVSGELFF
TRBV9	TRBD2	TRBJ2-1	-	TGTGCCAGCAGCGTAGGTTCGCCTAGCGGAAACAATGAGCAGTTCTTC	CASSVGSPSGNNEQFF
TRBV14	-	TRBJ1-4	-	TGTGCCAGCAGTCTACAGGTCGCAACTAATGAAAAACTGTTTTTT	CASSLQVATNEKLFF
TRBV5-5	-	TRBJ2-1	-	TGTGCCAGCAGCTCCCGGGACACTCGAAGCTCCTACAATGAGCAGTTCTTC	CASSSRDTRSSYNEQFF